These T cell receptor beta chains were read from a single sample in a study of T cells in Graves' hyperthyroidism and ophthalmopathy. MiXCR, applied by TCRdb to the multiplex PCR reads, yields one record per CDR3 protein. The table shows 600,000 or so distinct CDR3 sequences, with roughly 15% occurring only once. Material for sequencing was blood. The receptors were gathered from a woman in her twenties or thirties with Graves' hyperthyroidism. The CDR3 runs from the conserved cysteine through the conserved F or W. Fields, in order: clone size, V gene, D gene, J gene, CDR3 protein, CDR3 DNA. The D gene is left open where the match is weak. Part of the rows lack a size; the others show once, few, many or a class for expanded clones.

few	TRBV6-2/TRBV6-3	.	TRBJ1-2	CASSGPAFRNYGYTF	TGTGCCAGCAGTGGTCCAGCCTTTCGGAACTATGGCTACACCTTC
few	TRBV24-1	.	TRBJ1-1	CATSPPGSAEAFF	TGTGCCACCAGTCCACCGGGGAGCGCTGAAGCTTTCTTT
many	TRBV28	.	TRBJ1-1	CASILTANTEAFF	TGTGCCAGCATCCTAACAGCCAACACTGAAGCTTTCTTT
many	TRBV12-3/TRBV12-4	.	TRBJ1-1	CASRSSNTEAFF	TGTGCCAGCAGATCATCAAACACTGAAGCTTTCTTT
few	TRBV3-1	.	TRBJ1-2	CASSSESRDPEGGYTF	TGTGCCAGCAGCTCAGAATCCCGGGACCCGGAGGGTGGCTACACCTTC
many	TRBV2	.	TRBJ2-7	CASSDDRTRYEQYF	TGTGCCAGCAGTGACGACCGTACACGCTACGAGCAGTACTTC
few	TRBV24-1	TRBD1	TRBJ2-3	CATDGQVDGGGFSTDTQYF	TGTGCCACCGATGGACAGGTTGACGGAGGCGGGTTCAGCACAGATACGCAGTATTTT
.	TRBV4-2	.	TRBJ2-1	CASSQGPTGAENNEQFF	TGTGCCAGCAGCCAAGGTCCAACGGGAGCGGAAAACAATGAGCAGTTCTTC
.	TRBV4-2	TRBD2	TRBJ2-3	CASSQPTSGRATDTQYF	TGTGCCAGCAGCCAACCGACTAGCGGGAGGGCCACAGATACGCAGTATTTT
many	TRBV28	.	TRBJ2-1	CASSLVHTSSVSSEQFF	TGTGCCAGCAGTTTAGTACATACTTCTAGCGTATCGAGTGAGCAGTTCTTC
few	TRBV13	TRBD1	TRBJ1-5	CASSLRQGHGNQPQHF	TGTGCCAGCAGCCTTCGACAGGGGCATGGGAATCAGCCCCAGCATTTT
many	TRBV30	.	TRBJ2-3	CACPRSNSDTQYF	TGTGCCTGCCCCCGAAGCAACTCAGATACGCAGTATTTT
.	TRBV28	.	TRBJ2-1	CASSYGTDNEQFF	TGTGCCAGCAGTTACGGGACGGACAATGAGCAGTTCTTC
.	TRBV5-1	TRBD1	TRBJ1-3	CASSSDRGRANTIYF	TGCGCCAGCAGCTCCGACAGGGGAAGGGCGAACACCATATATTTT
few	TRBV29-1	.	TRBJ1-1	CSVEALTRQGTEAFF	TGCAGCGTTGAAGCTCTTACCCGGCAGGGAACTGAAGCTTTCTTT
.	TRBV18	.	TRBJ2-2	CASSLYQSAGNTGELFF	TGTGCCAGCTCACTCTATCAGTCGGCGGGAAACACCGGGGAGCTGTTTTTT
many	TRBV28	.	TRBJ2-4	CASSLRRTKNIQYF	TGTGCCAGCAGTTTACGGCGCACCAAAAACATTCAGTACTTC